The TCR beta chain under discussion was sequenced for a study of T cell responses to AZD1222 COVID-19 vaccine. This CDR3 spans 17 amino acids. Germline CDR1 is SGHRS and CDR2 is YFSETQ. V shed 0 bases and J 6 bases; nucleotides not matched to a gene: 10. TCRdb keeps only in-frame clones here, not all; method: immunoSEQ multiplex PCR. The sample consists of tens of thousands of clones, more than 90% of them appearing once. The J gene is TRBJ2-3, the V gene TRBV5-1; 10 nucleotides align to TRBD2. The starting material was peripheral blood, obtained 28 days after the second AZD1222 dose. The sequence was collected from an adult who received the AZD1222 COVID-19 vaccine. DNA of the CDR3: TGCGCCAGCAGCTTGGGAACTAGCGGGAATAGCGGGGATACGCAGTATTTT. This gives the protein CASSLGTSGNSGDTQYF. Variable domain in full (rest from reference TRBV5-1 and TRBJ2-3): KAGVTQTPRYLIKTRGQQVTLSCSPISGHRSVSWYQQTPGQGLQFLFEYFSETQRNKGNFPGRFSGRQFSNSRSEMNVSTLELGDSALYLCASSLGTSGNSGDTQYFGPGTRLTVL.